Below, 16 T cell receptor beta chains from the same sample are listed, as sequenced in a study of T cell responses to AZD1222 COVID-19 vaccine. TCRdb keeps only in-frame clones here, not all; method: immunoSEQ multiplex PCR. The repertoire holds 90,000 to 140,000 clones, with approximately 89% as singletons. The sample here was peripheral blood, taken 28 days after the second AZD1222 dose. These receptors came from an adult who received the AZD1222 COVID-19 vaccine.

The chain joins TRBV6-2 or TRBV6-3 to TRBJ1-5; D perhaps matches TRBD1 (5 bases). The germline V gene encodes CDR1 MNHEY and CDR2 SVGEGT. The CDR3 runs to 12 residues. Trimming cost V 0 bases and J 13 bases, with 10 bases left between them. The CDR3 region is CASSYSTRAQHF. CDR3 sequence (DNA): TGTGCCAGCAGTTACTCGACCAGGGCTCAGCATTTT.

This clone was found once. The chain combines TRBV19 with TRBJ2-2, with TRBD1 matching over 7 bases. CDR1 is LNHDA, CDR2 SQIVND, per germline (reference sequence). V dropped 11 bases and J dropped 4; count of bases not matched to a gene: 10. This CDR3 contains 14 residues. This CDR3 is CACHRGASTGELFF. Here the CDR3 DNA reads TGTGCCTGTCACAGGGGCGCGAGCACCGGGGAGCTGTTTTTT.

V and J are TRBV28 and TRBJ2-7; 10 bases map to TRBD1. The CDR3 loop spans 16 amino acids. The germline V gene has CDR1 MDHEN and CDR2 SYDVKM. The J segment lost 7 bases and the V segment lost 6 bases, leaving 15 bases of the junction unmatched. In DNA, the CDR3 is TGTGCCAGCAGCCTGCCCCCGGGACAGGGGTCGAGAGAGCAGTACTTC. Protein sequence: CASSLPPGQGSREQYF. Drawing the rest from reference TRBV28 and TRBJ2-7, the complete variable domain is DVKVTQSSRYLVKRTGEKVFLECVQDMDHENMFWYRQDPGLGLRLIYFSYDVKMKEKGDIPEGYSVSREKKERFSLILESASTNQTSMYLCASSLPPGQGSREQYFGPGTRLTVT.

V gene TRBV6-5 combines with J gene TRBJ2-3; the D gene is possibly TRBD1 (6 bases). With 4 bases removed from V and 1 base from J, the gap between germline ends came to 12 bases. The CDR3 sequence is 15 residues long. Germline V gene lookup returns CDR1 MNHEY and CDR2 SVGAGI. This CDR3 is CASSWEAGGTDTQYF. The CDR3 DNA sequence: TGTGCCAGCAGTTGGGAAGCAGGGGGCACAGATACGCAGTATTTT.

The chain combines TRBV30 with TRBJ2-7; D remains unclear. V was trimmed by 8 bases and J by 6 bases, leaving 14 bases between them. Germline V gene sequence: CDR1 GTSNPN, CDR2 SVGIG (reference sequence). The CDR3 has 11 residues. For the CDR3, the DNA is TGTGCCGTGATCTGGCGTGGCGAGCAGTACTTC. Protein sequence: CAVIWRGEQYF. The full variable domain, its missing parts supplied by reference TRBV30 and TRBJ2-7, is SQTIHQWPATLVQPVGSPLSLECTVEGTSNPNLYWYRQAAGRGLQLLFYSVGIGQISSEVPQNLSASRPQDRQFILSSKKLLLSDSGFYLCAVIWRGEQYFGPGTRLTVT.

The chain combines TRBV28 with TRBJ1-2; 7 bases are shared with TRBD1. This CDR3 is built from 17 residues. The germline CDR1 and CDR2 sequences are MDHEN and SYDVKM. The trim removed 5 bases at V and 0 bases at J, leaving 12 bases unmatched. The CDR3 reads CASSPPRTGISNYGYTF. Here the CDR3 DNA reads TGTGCCAGCAGTCCACCCAGGACAGGCATTTCTAACTATGGCTACACCTTC.

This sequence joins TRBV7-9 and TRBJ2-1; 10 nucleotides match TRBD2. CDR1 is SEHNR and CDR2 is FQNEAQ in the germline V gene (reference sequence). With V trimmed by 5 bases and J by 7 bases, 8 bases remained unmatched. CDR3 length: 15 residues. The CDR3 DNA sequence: TGTGCCAGCAGCCCCCGACTAGCGGGCGGGAATGAGCAGTTCTTC. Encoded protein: CASSPRLAGGNEQFF. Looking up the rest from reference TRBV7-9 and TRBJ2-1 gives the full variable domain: DTGVSQNPRHKITKRGQNVTFRCDPISEHNRLYWYRQTLGQGPEFLTYFQNEAQLEKSRLLSDRFSAERPKGSFSTLEIQRTEQGDSAMYLCASSPRLAGGNEQFFGPGTRLTVL.

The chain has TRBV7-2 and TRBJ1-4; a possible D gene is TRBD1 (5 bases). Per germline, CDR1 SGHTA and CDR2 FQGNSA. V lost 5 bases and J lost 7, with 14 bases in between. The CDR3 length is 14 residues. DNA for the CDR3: TGTGCCAGCAGCCCGCCGGGGGTGGGTGAAAAACTGTTTTTT. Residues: CASSPPGVGEKLFF.

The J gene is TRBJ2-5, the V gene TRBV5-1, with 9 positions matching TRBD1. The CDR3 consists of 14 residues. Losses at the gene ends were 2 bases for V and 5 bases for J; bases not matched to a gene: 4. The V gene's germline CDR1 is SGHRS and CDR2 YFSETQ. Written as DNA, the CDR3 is TGCGCCAGCAGCTTCACCGGGACAGGGGAGACCCAGTACTTC. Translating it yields CASSFTGTGETQYF.

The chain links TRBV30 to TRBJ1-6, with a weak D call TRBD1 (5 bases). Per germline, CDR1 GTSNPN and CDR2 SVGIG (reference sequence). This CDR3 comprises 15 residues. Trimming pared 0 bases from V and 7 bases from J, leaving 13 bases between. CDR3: CAWSVLAGTNSPLHF. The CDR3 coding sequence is TGTGCCTGGAGTGTTCTTGCAGGGACGAATTCACCCCTCCACTTT.

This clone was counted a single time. CDR3 nucleotides: TGTGCCAGCAGCTCACAGGGGACCGGGGGCGAGCAGTACTTC. Protein: CASSSQGTGGEQYF. This chain connects TRBV11-1 to TRBJ2-7; a weak D match, TRBD1 (7 bases). Germline values: CDR1 SGHAT, CDR2 FQDESV (reference sequence). The CDR3 has 14 amino acids. V was cut by 4 bases and J by 6 bases, with 16 bases left in between.

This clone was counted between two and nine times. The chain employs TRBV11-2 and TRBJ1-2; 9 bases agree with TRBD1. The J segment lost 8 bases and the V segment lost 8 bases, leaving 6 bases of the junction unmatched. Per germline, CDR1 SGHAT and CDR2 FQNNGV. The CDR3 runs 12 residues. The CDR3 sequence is CASSGQGQGYTF. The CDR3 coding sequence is TGTGCCAGCTCCGGACAGGGGCAAGGCTACACCTTC. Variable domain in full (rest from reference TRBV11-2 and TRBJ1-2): EAGVAQSPRYKIIEKRQSVAFWCNPISGHATLYWYQQILGQGPKLLIQFQNNGVVDDSQLPKDRFSAERLKGVDSTLKIQPAKLEDSAVYLCASSGQGQGYTFGSGTRLTVV.

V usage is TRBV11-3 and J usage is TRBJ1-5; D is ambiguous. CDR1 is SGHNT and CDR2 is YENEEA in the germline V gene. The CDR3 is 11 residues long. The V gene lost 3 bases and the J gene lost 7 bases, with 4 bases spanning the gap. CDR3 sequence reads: CASSLGQPQHF. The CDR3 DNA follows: TGTGCCAGCAGCTTGGGCCAGCCCCAGCATTTT.

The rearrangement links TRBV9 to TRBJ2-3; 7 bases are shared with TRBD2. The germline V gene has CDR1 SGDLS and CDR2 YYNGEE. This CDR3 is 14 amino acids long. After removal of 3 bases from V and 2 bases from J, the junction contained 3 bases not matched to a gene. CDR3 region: CASSDGTNTDTQYF. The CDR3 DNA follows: TGTGCCAGCAGCGACGGGACTAACACAGATACGCAGTATTTT.

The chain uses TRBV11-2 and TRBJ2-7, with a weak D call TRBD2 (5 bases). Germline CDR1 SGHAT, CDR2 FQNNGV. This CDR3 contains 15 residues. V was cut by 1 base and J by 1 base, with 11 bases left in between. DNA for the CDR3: TGTGCCAGCAGCTTAGGAGCAGGAGGTTCCTACGAGCAGTACTTC. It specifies CASSLGAGGSYEQYF.

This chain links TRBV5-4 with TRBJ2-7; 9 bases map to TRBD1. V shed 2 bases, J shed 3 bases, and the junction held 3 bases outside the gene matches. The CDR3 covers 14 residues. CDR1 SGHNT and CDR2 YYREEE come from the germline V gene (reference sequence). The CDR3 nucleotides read TGTGCCAGCAGCTTCCGGGACAGGGACTACGAGCAGTACTTC. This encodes CASSFRDRDYEQYF.